This T cell receptor beta chain is drawn from a study of blood T cell repertoires in COVID-19. Turning to the study itself: There were acute and convalescent COVID-19 samples, and they came from the United States, Italy and Spain. T cells, B-cell-depleted T cells, or PBMCs provided the cDNA or gDNA that served as material.

In the authors' workflow: Reference gene primer amplification gave nucleated cell count estimates. Libraries were prepared by immunoSEQ multiplex PCR; TCRdb keeps only in-frame clonotypes and omits some of them. V, J and clone size derive from that table, while D and trimming were established from the DNA sequence. Of 190,000 or so clones listed, approximately 87% are singletons. With 1 base clipped from V and 4 bases from J, the junction kept 4 bases outside the gene matches. The CDR3 sequence is 15 residues long. CDR1 is LGHNA, CDR2 YNFKEQ, per germline. Material: peripheral blood. V gene TRBV4-2 combines with J gene TRBJ1-2; 9 nucleotides agree with TRBD1. This sequence was found in a man in his forties with active or convalescent COVID-19. The CDR3 DNA reads as TGTGCCAGCAGCCAAGGGGACAGGGACCTCTATGGCTACACCTTC. It translates to CASSQGDRDLYGYTF.